These 14 T cell receptor beta chains came from one sample sequenced in a study of patients and donors after allogeneic stem cell transplantation. TCRdb called the RT-PCR reads again in MiXCR, with one record for every CDR3 protein. This table has roughly 960,000 distinct CDR3 sequences, over 15% appearing once. The source material was blood, either unsorted or a sorted T cell fraction (not recorded which). The receptor set was obtained from a human donor who was either an allogeneic HSCT recipient or a stem cell or donor lymphocyte infusion donor (not recorded which). It is not recorded whose cells these are; they may come from a transplant donor.

This clonotype was counted between two and nine times. This rearrangement joins TRBV18 to TRBJ2-2; D assignment may be TRBD1 or TRBD2 (5 bases each). The CDR3 runs to 14 residues. The V end was cut by 6 bases, the J end by 1 base, with 9 bases between. Looked up from germline, CDR1 is KGHSH and CDR2 is LQKENI. CDR3 DNA sequence: TGTGCCAGCTCGGGACGGCGGAACACCGGGGAGCTGTTTTTT. As protein: CASSGRRNTGELFF.

This clonotype has only a few counts. The chain joins TRBV4-3 to TRBJ2-1; D uncertain. The ends were cut back, 1 base at V and 4 bases at J, with 5 bases in the middle. This CDR3 has 13 amino acids. Germline loops: CDR1 LGHNA, CDR2 YSLEER. CDR3 region: CASSQAGYNEQFF. The CDR3 DNA is TGCGCCAGCAGCCAAGCAGGTTACAATGAGCAGTTCTTC.

CDR3 amino acids: CASSSTSAPDTQYF. CDR3 sequence (DNA): TGTGCCAGCAGCAGTACTTCTGCACCGGATACGCAGTATTTT. J is TRBJ2-3 and V is TRBV12-3 or TRBV12-4; D unresolved. Trimming left V 6 bases short and J 6 bases short, with 16 bases between. CDR3 length equals 14 residues.

This chain links TRBV7-9 with TRBJ2-2; TRBD1 might be the D (5 bases). The CDR3 is made up of 15 amino acids. Germline CDR1 is SEHNR and CDR2 is FQNEAQ (reference sequence). V lost 6 bases to trimming and J lost 1 base, with 12 bases between them. CDR3 loop: CASRQSQGNTGELFF. In DNA form, the CDR3 reads TGTGCCAGCAGACAGAGCCAGGGGAACACCGGGGAGCTGTTTTTT.

This clonotype has just a few counts. The rearrangement links TRBV6-2 or TRBV6-3 to TRBJ2-5; 8 bases match TRBD2. The length of the CDR3 is 16 residues. Germline V CDR1 and CDR2: MNHEY, SVGEGT. The V segment lost 6 bases and the J segment 2 bases; nucleotides outside the gene matches: 11. Here the CDR3 DNA reads TGTGCCAGCAGCCTCGGGGGACTAGGGCCACAAGAGACCCAGTACTTC. Its protein is CASSLGGLGPQETQYF.

The chain recombines TRBV3-1 with TRBJ2-7; a possible D gene is TRBD2 (6 bases). Germline CDR1 reads LGHDT; CDR2 reads YNNKEL (reference sequence). The CDR3 spans 15 residues. The V end was cut by 3 bases, the J end by 4 bases, with 16 bases between. The CDR3 protein is CASSHAGTPTYEQYF. CDR3 bases: TGTGCCAGCAGCCATGCCGGGACTCCCACATACGAGCAGTACTTC.

This clonotype showed up just a few times. This rearrangement joins TRBV20-1 to TRBJ2-3; no firm D call. Germline CDR1 is DFQATT and CDR2 is SNEGSKA (reference sequence). The CDR3 has 10 residues. Trimming shortened V by 6 bases and J by 2 bases, and 3 bases separated the two germline ends. For the CDR3, the DNA is TGCAGTGCCACCACAGATACGCAGTATTTT. Encoded protein: CSATTDTQYF.

This clonotype showed up just a few times. The V call is TRBV20-1, the J call TRBJ2-7; D is unresolved. The length of the CDR3 is 14 residues. Trimming stripped 0 bases from V and 2 bases from J, with 11 bases between. CDR1 and CDR2 from the germline V gene are DFQATT and SNEGSKA (reference sequence). The CDR3 coding sequence is TGCAGTGCTAGAGACCCAGTGGGGACCTACGAGCAGTACTTC. Translated, it gives CSARDPVGTYEQYF.

This clonotype has more than one count but fewer than ten. The rearrangement joins TRBV27 to TRBJ2-1; D not resolved. The CDR3 runs to 13 residues. V gave up 8 bases and J gave up 6 bases, with 14 bases separating them. The germline V gene encodes CDR1 MNHEY and CDR2 SMNVEV (reference sequence). CDR3 coding DNA: TGTGCCAGCGGGCAAGCCCCTCTCAATGAGCAGTTCTTC. It is translated as CASGQAPLNEQFF.

The chain links TRBV3-1 to TRBJ2-7, with no clear D. This CDR3 is 16 amino acids long. Germline values: CDR1 LGHDT, CDR2 YNNKEL (reference sequence). V was trimmed by 0 bases and J by 1 base, leaving 13 bases between them. The chain's CDR3 is CASSQDGWKTSYEQYF. Here the CDR3 DNA reads TGTGCCAGCAGCCAAGATGGATGGAAGACTTCCTACGAGCAGTACTTC.

A few counts support this clonotype. The rearrangement uses TRBV3-1 and TRBJ2-1, with a tentative D call TRBD2 (6 bases). V was shortened by 9 bases and J by 8 bases, with 23 bases between the two germline ends. This CDR3 is 15 amino acids long. The germline CDR1 and CDR2 sequences are LGHDT and YNNKEL (reference sequence). CDR3 residues: CASSSEMGVFDEQFF. The CDR3 coding sequence is TGTGCCAGTTCTAGCGAAATGGGCGTCTTCGATGAGCAGTTCTTC.

The V call is TRBV20-1, the J call TRBJ2-3; possible D gene TRBD2, 6 bases. The CDR3 loop spans 14 amino acids. Germline assignment: CDR1 DFQATT and CDR2 SNEGSKA (reference sequence). CDR3 sequence (DNA): TGCAGGGCCGGTGGGCGGGGAGTGAAAGATACGCAGTATTTT. Translation gives CRAGGRGVKDTQYF.

The table lists this clonotype with a few counts. The chain recombines TRBV12-3 or TRBV12-4 with TRBJ1-1; TRBD1 is a possible D gene (5 bases). The CDR3 is 16 amino acids. V lost 3 bases and J 3 bases, leaving 17 bases between the germline ends. The chain's CDR3 is CASSFGVGLGDTEAFF. DNA of the CDR3: TGTGCCAGCAGTTTCGGGGTTGGGTTGGGGGACACTGAAGCTTTCTTT.

This clonotype was detected only a few times. V is TRBV7-2 and J is TRBJ2-7; 7 positions match TRBD1. The CDR3 extends over 15 amino acids. Per the germline V gene, CDR1 is SGHTA and CDR2 is FQGNSA. The V and J ends lost 5 bases and 0 bases, in that order; junction bases with no gene match: 7. CDR3 residues: CASSPGQAFSYEQYF. CDR3 bases: TGTGCCAGCAGCCCCGGACAGGCTTTCTCCTACGAGCAGTACTTC.